One sample yielded the 23 T cell receptor beta chains listed below, sequenced in a study of vaccination and CD4 T cells after COVID-19. The Oncomine TCR Beta short-read assay sequenced DNA from cultured CD4+ T cells. TCRdb reprocessed the PCR reads via MiXCR and lists one record per CDR3 protein. The repertoire holds approximately 24,000 distinct CDR3 sequences, with roughly 41% as singletons. Time point in this sample: late sampling 161 to 241 days after vaccination in a few convalescent patients. The treatment here: roughly ten-day PBMC culture with coronavirus spike peptide pools or control peptides (ViraFEST assay). These receptors have no known antigen. Material: CD4+ T cells from blood, cultured in vitro, obtained about 7 months after SARS-CoV-2 vaccination. Receptors originate from a human donor who had recovered from COVID-19.

This chain uses TRBV20-1 with TRBJ1-5; 8 bases map to TRBD1. Trimming took 1 base from V and 9 from J; bases not matched to a gene: 8. The germline V gene has CDR1 DFQATT and CDR2 SNEGSKA (reference sequence). This CDR3 comprises 14 residues. CDR3 nucleotide sequence: TGCAGTGCTAGAGGCGGGGACAGGTCACGGCCCCAGCATTTT. Residues: CSARGGDRSRPQHF.

This sequence joins TRBV7-3 and TRBJ2-3; 7 bases map to TRBD1. The CDR3 consists of 14 residues. Per germline, CDR1 SGHTA and CDR2 FQGTGA. V trimming: 4 bases; J trimming: 1 base; junction bases outside the gene matches: 2. The DNA of the CDR3 is TGTGCCAGCAGCTCCGGGACAGGCACAGATACGCAGTATTTT. This codes for CASSSGTGTDTQYF.

The chain combines TRBV7-8 with TRBJ2-1, with TRBD2 matching 13 bases. The CDR3 sequence is 14 residues long. The germline gives CDR1 SGHVS, CDR2 FQNEAQ. J gave up 10 bases and V 6 bases, and 6 bases lay outside the gene matches. The CDR3 DNA follows: TGTGCCAGCAGACTAGCGGGAGGGCCTCGGGAGCAGTTCTTC. Its translation: CASRLAGGPREQFF.

The V gene is TRBV10-1, the J gene TRBJ2-7; D might be TRBD1 (6 bases). Germline V gene sequence: CDR1 WNHNN, CDR2 SYGVQD (reference sequence). The CDR3 contains 12 residues. V lost 11 bases and J lost 6, with 17 bases in between. The CDR3 spells CADITGPPEQYF. The CDR3 nucleotides are TGCGCCGATATTACAGGGCCCCCCGAGCAGTACTTC.

This clonotype turned up a few times. This chain joins TRBV6-1 and TRBJ1-1; no definite D call. Between the trimmed V and J ends, which lost 7 bases and 3 bases, there was a span of 9 bases. This CDR3 comprises 12 residues. The germline V gene encodes CDR1 MNHNS and CDR2 SASEGT. The CDR3 is CASIGLDTEAFF. CDR3 nucleotide sequence: TGTGCCAGCATCGGGTTGGACACTGAAGCTTTCTTT.

The V call is TRBV6-1, the J call TRBJ2-7; D is uncertain. The CDR3 length is 15 residues. V was trimmed by 7 bases and J by 7 bases, leaving 23 bases between them. Germline-derived CDR1 and CDR2 are MNHNS and SASEGT. The CDR3 region has the DNA TGTGCCAGCAACCCGAGCTTGGGAATCTTAGGGGAGCAGTACTTC. This translates into CASNPSLGILGEQYF.

The chain has TRBV7-3 and TRBJ1-1; D is possibly TRBD1 (6 bases). The V gene's germline CDR1 is SGHTA and CDR2 FQGTGA. The CDR3 runs to 14 residues. V dropped 3 bases and J dropped 2 bases, with 10 bases sitting between them. The CDR3 sequence: CASSLQGFNTEAFF. In nucleotides, the CDR3 is TGTGCCAGCAGCTTGCAGGGGTTTAACACTGAAGCTTTCTTT.

The chain couples TRBV28 to TRBJ2-3; perhaps TRBD2 as D (5 bases). Germline values: CDR1 MDHEN, CDR2 SYDVKM. The CDR3 sequence is 17 residues long. V lost 7 bases and J lost 2, with 22 bases in between. The DNA for the CDR3 is TGTGCCAGCAAGTCTTCACAGATACTAGGGCCCACAGATACGCAGTATTTT. Translation gives CASKSSQILGPTDTQYF.

In its sample, this clonotype was seen a few times. V is TRBV25-1 and J is TRBJ2-1, with D perhaps matching TRBD1 (7 bases). V lost 3 bases and J 2 bases, leaving 11 bases between the germline ends. In germline, CDR1 is MGHDK, CDR2 SYGVNS. The CDR3 is 15 residues long. This CDR3 reads CASSERDSPYNEQFF. CDR3 DNA: TGTGCCAGCAGTGAGCGGGACAGTCCCTACAATGAGCAGTTCTTC.

The chain recombines TRBV7-7 with TRBJ2-5; 8 nucleotides align to TRBD1. V gave up 6 bases and J gave up 2 bases; unmatched junction bases: 2. This CDR3 is built from 13 residues. Germline-derived CDR1 and CDR2 are SSHAT and FNYEAQ (reference sequence). The CDR3 DNA reads TGTGCCAGCAGTGGGACAGGACAAGAGACCCAGTACTTC. Translated: CASSGTGQETQYF.

This clonotype has only a few counts. The rearrangement joins TRBV20-1 to TRBJ2-1; a possible D gene is TRBD1 (5 bases). The germline CDR1 and CDR2 sequences are DFQATT and SNEGSKA (reference sequence). There are 15 residues in the CDR3. V shed 7 bases and J shed 4 bases, with 20 bases lying between them. The CDR3 DNA reads TGCAGTGTCCTGGGGCTGGGGCTTCTATACAATGAGCAGTTCTTC. Residues: CSVLGLGLLYNEQFF.

The chain combines TRBV6-1 with TRBJ2-5, with 7 bases that match TRBD2. Germline V CDR1 and CDR2: MNHNS, SASEGT. This CDR3 has 16 amino acids. The J segment lost 1 base and the V segment lost 4 bases, leaving 9 bases of the junction unmatched. CDR3 coding DNA: TGTGCCAGCAGTGTGGTCCCCGGGGAGGGCCAAGAGACCCAGTACTTC. Its translation: CASSVVPGEGQETQYF.

In this sample, this clonotype turned up a few times. The chain combines TRBV7-2 with TRBJ2-7, with D maybe TRBD1 (5 bases). Germline loops: CDR1 SGHTA, CDR2 FQGNSA. V was pared by 3 bases and J by 9 bases, with 21 bases between. This CDR3 is built from 15 residues. CDR3 bases: TGTGCCAGCAGCTTGGAACCAGGGTCCGCGCACGGGCAGTACTTC. Its translation: CASSLEPGSAHGQYF.

V usage is TRBV20-1 and J usage is TRBJ2-3; the D call may be TRBD1 or TRBD2 (5 bases each). The germline V and J ends were trimmed by 4 bases and 1 base, with 15 bases remaining between them. Looked up from germline, CDR1 is DFQATT and CDR2 is SNEGSKA (reference sequence). The CDR3 loop spans 15 amino acids. CDR3 in amino acids: CSATGAPGGTDTQYF. The CDR3 bases are TGCAGTGCTACCGGGGCACCCGGGGGCACAGATACGCAGTATTTT.

The chain joins TRBV19 to TRBJ2-3; the D is unclear. V was pared by 2 bases and J by 6 bases, with 12 bases between. The CDR3 sequence is 14 residues long. Looked up from germline, CDR1 is LNHDA and CDR2 is SQIVND (reference sequence). DNA for the CDR3: TGTGCCAGTAGTATAACGCCGCGGCGGGATACGCAGTATTTT. Translated, it gives CASSITPRRDTQYF. The full variable domain, in which reference TRBV19 and TRBJ2-3 provide the parts outside the CDR3, is DGGITQSPKYLFRKEGQNVTLSCEQNLNHDAMYWYRQDPGQGLRLIYYSQIVNDFQKGDIAEGYSVSREKKESFPLTVTSAQKNPTAFYLCASSITPRRDTQYFGPGTRLTVL.

The V call is TRBV6-1, the J call TRBJ1-5; tentative D call: TRBD1 (6 bases). Germline CDR1 and CDR2: MNHNS and SASEGT. The CDR3 length is 15 residues. Trimming shortened V by 6 bases and J by 7 bases, and 19 bases separated the two germline ends. CDR3 nucleotides: TGTGCCAGCAGGGCTTACCTCAGGGGTGAGCAGCCCCAGCATTTT. Residues: CASRAYLRGEQPQHF.

The chain employs TRBV20-1 and TRBJ2-7; D may correspond to TRBD1 or TRBD2 (5 bases each). Germline CDR1 is DFQATT and CDR2 is SNEGSKA (reference sequence). There are 13 residues in the CDR3. The CDR3 DNA is TGCAGGGTTCAGGGAACTTTCTCGGGGGAGCAGTACTTC. This encodes CRVQGTFSGEQYF.

The table lists this clonotype with a few counts. The V call is TRBV10-2, the J call TRBJ1-2, with D possibly TRBD1 on 5 matching bases. The germline V gene has CDR1 WSHSY and CDR2 SAAADI. The CDR3 sequence is 16 residues long. Trimming took off 0 bases at V and 4 bases at J, with 15 bases between the two ends. The CDR3 DNA follows: TGCGCCAGCAGTGAGTCGAACGTCGGGGCCGCCTATGGCTACACCTTC. Translated: CASSESNVGAAYGYTF.

This clonotype was counted a few times. CDR3 DNA sequence: TGTGCCAGCAGCTTAGCGGTCAGCTCCTACAATGAGCAGTTCTTC. Protein: CASSLAVSSYNEQFF. This chain links TRBV7-2 with TRBJ2-1; unclear D gene. This CDR3 region has 15 residues. V was cut by 0 bases and J by 0 bases, with 6 bases left in between. Germline values: CDR1 SGHTA, CDR2 FQGNSA.

The V gene is TRBV7-8, the J gene TRBJ2-7; D is uncertain. Germline V gene sequence: CDR1 SGHVS, CDR2 FQNEAQ. Between the trimmed V and J ends, which lost 5 bases and 4 bases, there was a span of 21 bases. The CDR3 loop spans 16 amino acids. In DNA form, the CDR3 reads TGTGCCAGCAGCCAAGATGTGATCGGGCAGAGGTACGAGCAGTACTTC. This gives the protein CASSQDVIGQRYEQYF.

The chain couples TRBV28 to TRBJ2-3; tentatively, D is TRBD2 (7 bases). With 6 bases removed from V and 1 base from J, the gap between germline ends came to 23 bases. Per the germline V gene, CDR1 is MDHEN and CDR2 is SYDVKM. The CDR3 totals 18 residues. The CDR3 DNA follows: TGTGCCAGCAGACGTTACCCGGGGCGGGGGCCCGGCACAGATACGCAGTATTTT. As protein: CASRRYPGRGPGTDTQYF. Complete variable domain (other parts from reference TRBV28 and TRBJ2-3): DVKVTQSSRYLVKRTGEKVFLECVQDMDHENMFWYRQDPGLGLRLIYFSYDVKMKEKGDIPEGYSVSREKKERFSLILESASTNQTSMYLCASRRYPGRGPGTDTQYFGPGTRLTVL.

J is TRBJ2-5 and V is TRBV6-1, with D unresolved. Trimming shortened V by 3 bases and J by 5 bases, and 10 bases separated the two germline ends. Germline lookup yields CDR1 MNHNS and CDR2 SASEGT. CDR3 size: 13 residues. The CDR3 coding sequence is TGTGCCAGCAGTGACACCTTCAAGGAGACCCAGTACTTC. Protein: CASSDTFKETQYF.

The chain employs TRBV5-1 and TRBJ2-1, with 8 bases matching TRBD1. The V gene's germline CDR1 is SGHRS and CDR2 YFSETQ. The CDR3 covers 14 residues. V lost 4 bases to trimming and J lost 3 bases; unmatched junction nucleotides: 3. This CDR3 reads CASSPGQDYNEQFF. CDR3 DNA sequence: TGCGCCAGCAGCCCGGGACAGGACTACAATGAGCAGTTCTTC.